These 15 T cell receptor beta chains came from one sample sequenced in a study of beta chain features in type 1 diabetes. What these receptors recognize is not known. Since all of the isolated RNA was reverse transcribed, expressed TCRB transcripts were what got sequenced. Here immunoSEQ multiplex PCR was the method, and the copy in TCRdb shows in-frame clones only, minus some. The repertoire has hundreds of thousands of clones, around 9.9% of them found once; the top ten carry more than 0.015%. Study-wide points: Shorter TCRB CDR3s, moderately but significantly so, were found in Type 1 diabetes patients in all four CD4+ subsets.

Sequencing used naive CD4+ T cells from blood. These receptors all come from a man aged 25-45 years with type 1 diabetes.

V is TRBV2 and J is TRBJ1-1; TRBD1 agrees at 8 bases. Per the germline V gene, CDR1 is SNHLY and CDR2 is FYNNEI. The trim removed 6 bases at V and 11 bases at J, leaving 5 bases unmatched. The CDR3 is 11 amino acids. CDR3 sequence (DNA): TGTGCCAGCAGCACAGGGGGAAAGGCTTTCTTT. Translation: CASSTGGKAFF.

The chain joins TRBV19 to TRBJ2-2; 8 bases align to TRBD1. CDR1 LNHDA and CDR2 SQIVND come from the germline V gene (reference sequence). The CDR3 loop spans 15 amino acids. V shed 5 bases and J 3 bases; nucleotides not matched to a gene: 5. The CDR3 sequence: CASSGRTGYTGELFF. CDR3 in DNA: TGTGCCAGTAGTGGTAGGACAGGGTACACCGGGGAGCTGTTTTTT.

This clone was observed a handful of times. The chain joins TRBV7-9 to TRBJ1-2, with D uncertain. CDR1 is SEHNR, CDR2 FQNEAQ, per germline (reference sequence). Between the trimmed V and J ends, which lost 5 bases and 5 bases, there was a span of 21 bases. The CDR3 extends over 16 amino acids. DNA of the CDR3: TGTGCCAGCAGCCTACACGGAGTGGCCACGAAGTATGGCTACACCTTC. As protein: CASSLHGVATKYGYTF.

The V gene is TRBV5-1, the J gene TRBJ2-3; TRBD2 matches at 14 bases. CDR3 size: 17 residues. Per the germline V gene, CDR1 is SGHRS and CDR2 is YFSETQ. V dropped 4 bases and J dropped 1; count of bases not matched to a gene: 5. CDR3 region: CASSESTSGGGTDTQYF. The CDR3 DNA reads as TGCGCCAGCAGCGAATCGACTAGCGGGGGGGGCACAGATACGCAGTATTTT.

The chain couples TRBV6-1 to TRBJ2-6; 8 bases fit TRBD1. V shed 1 base, J shed 12 bases, and the junction held 5 bases outside the gene matches. There are 14 residues in the CDR3. Germline V CDR1 and CDR2: MNHNS, SASEGT. The CDR3 protein is CASSEGGDRSVLTF. For the CDR3, the DNA is TGTGCCAGCAGTGAAGGCGGGGACAGGAGCGTCCTGACTTTC.

This clone was found a few times. The V and J genes are TRBV9 and TRBJ1-4; possibly TRBD1 for D (6 bases). From germline, CDR1 is SGDLS and CDR2 YYNGEE. This CDR3 spans 14 amino acids. With 4 bases removed from V and 8 bases from J, the gap between germline ends came to 15 bases. The CDR3 region has the DNA TGTGCCAGCAGCCCCCGACAGGCCCGGGAAAAACTGTTTTTT. Residues: CASSPRQAREKLFF.

V usage is TRBV2 and J usage is TRBJ1-2; 8 nucleotides align to TRBD1. The CDR3 is 15 amino acids. The J segment lost 2 bases and the V segment lost 7 bases, leaving 9 bases of the junction unmatched. Germline V gene data show CDR1 as SNHLY and CDR2 as FYNNEI. In DNA, the CDR3 is TGTGCCAGCACCTTTGGACAGGGAATCAACTATGGCTACACCTTC. The encoded protein is CASTFGQGINYGYTF.

The rearrangement joins TRBV7-8 to TRBJ2-7; 10 nucleotides align to TRBD1. This CDR3 contains 18 residues. V lost 0 bases to trimming and J lost 2 bases; unmatched junction nucleotides: 10. Per germline, CDR1 SGHVS and CDR2 FQNEAQ. The CDR3 here is CASSLAGFTGTGAYEQYF. The DNA for the CDR3 is TGTGCCAGCAGCTTAGCGGGTTTTACCGGGACAGGGGCCTACGAGCAGTACTTC.

This clone has more than one count but fewer than ten. The chain carries TRBV28 and TRBJ2-7; a possible D gene is TRBD1 (7 bases). CDR3 size: 14 residues. Germline CDR1 is MDHEN and CDR2 is SYDVKM. The V end lost 6 bases, the J end lost 4 bases, and 16 bases lay between the germline ends. The CDR3 bases are TGTGCCAGCAGGCCGTGGCAGGGGGGATACGAGCAGTACTTC. Translation gives CASRPWQGGYEQYF. The entire variable domain, with the rest obtained from reference TRBV28 and TRBJ2-7, is as follows: DVKVTQSSRYLVKRTGEKVFLECVQDMDHENMFWYRQDPGLGLRLIYFSYDVKMKEKGDIPEGYSVSREKKERFSLILESASTNQTSMYLCASRPWQGGYEQYFGPGTRLTVT.

The rearrangement joins TRBV9 to TRBJ2-7, with a tentative D call TRBD1 (6 bases). V was cut by 2 bases and J by 5 bases, with 17 bases left in between. The length of the CDR3 is 15 residues. Germline V lookup: CDR1 SGDLS, CDR2 YYNGEE. The CDR3, as DNA: TGTGCCAGCAGCGTCCTGGGGCAGGGGTTCCACGAGCAGTACTTC. It translates to CASSVLGQGFHEQYF. The full variable domain, with the rest looked up from reference TRBV9 and TRBJ2-7, is DSGVTQTPKHLITATGQRVTLRCSPRSGDLSVYWYQQSLDQGLQFLIQYYNGEERAKGNILERFSAQQFPDLHSELNLSSLELGDSALYFCASSVLGQGFHEQYFGPGTRLTVT.

This clone was detected a few times. The chain uses TRBV7-9 and TRBJ2-6, with D maybe TRBD2 (5 bases). CDR1 is SEHNR and CDR2 is FQNEAQ in the germline V gene (reference sequence). The CDR3 contains 14 residues. Trimming cost V 8 bases and J 1 base, with 9 bases left between them. CDR3 in amino acids: CASPRDSGANVLTF. DNA of the CDR3: TGTGCCAGCCCCCGGGATTCTGGGGCCAACGTCCTGACTTTC.

This clone was detected only a few times. The rearrangement joins TRBV7-3 to TRBJ2-5, with 7 bases that match TRBD1. The CDR3 runs to 14 residues. J was trimmed by 2 bases and V by 5 bases; bases with no gene match: 5. Germline CDR1 reads SGHTA; CDR2 reads FQGTGA. The CDR3 loop is CASSPTGAQETQYF. The DNA for the CDR3 is TGTGCCAGCAGCCCAACAGGGGCGCAAGAGACCCAGTACTTC.

This clone was found a few times. The chain is built from TRBV7-9 and TRBJ2-3; 7 nucleotides agree with TRBD1. CDR1 is SEHNR and CDR2 is FQNEAQ in the germline V gene (reference sequence). The CDR3 contains 15 residues. V lost 4 bases and J lost 4; bases outside the gene matches: 8. This CDR3 is CASSWDRRGADTQYF. The DNA of the CDR3 is TGTGCCAGCAGCTGGGACAGAAGAGGCGCAGATACGCAGTATTTT.

This clone was observed a few times. This sequence joins TRBV7-2 and TRBJ2-3, with D tentatively TRBD2 (8 bases). CDR1 is SGHTA and CDR2 is FQGNSA in the germline V gene. The CDR3 is 17 amino acids. Trimming cost V 2 bases and J 3 bases, with 18 bases left between them. In nucleotides, the CDR3 is TGTGCCAGCAGCTTACGAGGGGGCGGGGGGCCTACAGATACGCAGTATTTT. Protein: CASSLRGGGGPTDTQYF.

The chain employs TRBV18 and TRBJ1-1; a possible D gene is TRBD1 (5 bases). Germline V CDR1 and CDR2: KGHSH, LQKENI. The CDR3 loop spans 14 amino acids. Trimming removed 1 base at V and 3 bases at J, with 9 bases between. The CDR3 loop is CASSPQIRDTEAFF. DNA of the CDR3: TGTGCCAGCTCACCACAGATCAGGGACACTGAAGCTTTCTTT.